These T cell receptor beta chains were read from a single sample in a study of vaccination effects on CD4 cells after COVID-19. These receptors' targets are unknown. Sequencing was performed with immunoSEQ multiplex PCR; in TCRdb, only in-frame clones are kept and a portion is missing. The sample lists about 66,000 clones; under 85% were seen once. The sample here was CD4+ T cells from PBMCs cultured with HCoV-OC43 spike peptides, taken after COVID-19 vaccination. Every receptor here comes from a human donor who received a COVID-19 vaccine. The CDR3 runs from the conserved cysteine through the conserved F or W. A D gene is named only where the DNA matches it firmly. Not all rows give a size; the values are once, few, many and, for expanded clones, a class.

d_call | j_call | clone_size | v_call | cdr3_nt | cdr3_aa
NA | TRBJ1-5 | NA | TRBV12-5 | TGTGCTAGTGGTTTGGTACCCGACGGGACCCACATTAGCAATCAGCCCCAGCATTTT | CASGLVPDGTHISNQPQHF
TRBD1 | TRBJ1-5 | NA | TRBV6-5 | TGTGCCAGCAGCTCGACGGGACAGAGGCCCCAGCATTTT | CASSSTGQRPQHF
NA | TRBJ1-1 | NA | TRBV9 | TGTGCCAGCAGCGTAGATGGTCAGGGTTATACTGAAGCTTTCTTT | CASSVDGQGYTEAFF
NA | TRBJ2-3 | few | TRBV24-1 | TGTGCCACCAGTGACGACAGGCGTACTACAGATACGCAGTATTTT | CATSDDRRTTDTQYF
NA | TRBJ1-2 | NA | TRBV18 | TGTGCCAGCTCATCTGAGAACTATGGCTACACCTTC | CASSSENYGYTF
TRBD1 | TRBJ1-1 | NA | TRBV6-5 | TGTGCCAGCCGCAGGGGGCCTGGCACTGAAGCTTTCTTT | CASRRGPGTEAFF
TRBD1 | TRBJ2-6 | NA | TRBV7-2 | TGTGCCAGCAGCGACAGGGCATCTGGGGCCAACGTCCTGACTTTC | CASSDRASGANVLTF
NA | TRBJ1-5 | NA | TRBV7-2 | TGTGCCAGCAGCTTTAGAAGCAATCAGCCCCAGCATTTT | CASSFRSNQPQHF
NA | TRBJ2-2 | NA | TRBV18 | TGTGCCAGCTCTCCCTACCCCACTATATCCACCGGGGAGCTGTTTTTT | CASSPYPTISTGELFF
NA | TRBJ1-5 | NA | TRBV18 | TGTGCCAGCTCACAGGGCCCTCAGGGCAATCAGCCCCAGCATTTT | CASSQGPQGNQPQHF
NA | TRBJ1-1 | NA | TRBV6-4 | TGTGCCGGCAGCCCAAAGGGAGGAAAGAACACTGAAGCTTTCTTT | CAGSPKGGKNTEAFF
NA | TRBJ1-6 | few | TRBV4-3 | TGCGCCAGCAGCCAAGAAAGAGGGACTGTTACCTATAATTCACCCCTCCACTTT | CASSQERGTVTYNSPLHF
NA | TRBJ1-4 | NA | TRBV5-1 | TGCGCCAGCAGCTTGCAGACAGCAACTAATGAAAAACTGTTTTTT | CASSLQTATNEKLFF
NA | TRBJ1-1 | NA | TRBV28 | TGTGCCACCTTAGAGGCTCTGAACACTGAAGCTTTCTTT | CATLEALNTEAFF
TRBD2 | TRBJ2-1 | NA | TRBV4-1 | TGCGCCAGCAGCCAAGGACGGGGGGGCCCCCTCCACAATGAGCAGTTCTTC | CASSQGRGGPLHNEQFF
NA | TRBJ1-5 | once | TRBV2 | TGTGCCAGCTCAAGGGGGGGGAGCAATCAGCCCCAGCATTTT | CASSRGGSNQPQHF
TRBD2 | TRBJ2-3 | NA | TRBV5-1 | TGCGCCAGCAGCCTCCCGGTAGCGGGGGGGCCGGATACGCAGTATTTT | CASSLPVAGGPDTQYF